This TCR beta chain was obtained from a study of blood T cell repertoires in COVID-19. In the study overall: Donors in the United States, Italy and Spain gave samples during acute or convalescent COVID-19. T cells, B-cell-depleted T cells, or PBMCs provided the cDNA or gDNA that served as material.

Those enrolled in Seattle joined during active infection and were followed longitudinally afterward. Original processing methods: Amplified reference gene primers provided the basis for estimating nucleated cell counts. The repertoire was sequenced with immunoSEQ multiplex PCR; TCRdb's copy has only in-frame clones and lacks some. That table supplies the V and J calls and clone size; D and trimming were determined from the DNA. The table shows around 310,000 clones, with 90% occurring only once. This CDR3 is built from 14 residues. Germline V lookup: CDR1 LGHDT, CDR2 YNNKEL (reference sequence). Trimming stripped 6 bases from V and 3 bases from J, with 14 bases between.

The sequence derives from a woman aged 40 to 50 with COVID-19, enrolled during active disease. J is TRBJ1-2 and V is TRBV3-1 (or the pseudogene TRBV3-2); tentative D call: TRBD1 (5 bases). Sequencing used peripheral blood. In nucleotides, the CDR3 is TGTGCCAGCAGACCTCGGGGGATACACTATGGCTACACCTTC. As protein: CASRPRGIHYGYTF.